This record looks at one T cell receptor (beta chain) sequence and its context. Sequencing used immunoSEQ multiplex PCR; TCRdb keeps in-frame clones, though not all of them. The table has approximately 400,000 clones, approximately 83% seen once. The data were taken from a study of Ad26.COV2.S vaccination and SARS-CoV-2 variants. Treatment: over 15 received Ad26.COV2.S at low or high dose, single or two shots; five or six received placebo; per-sample allocation not given. Sample collection was performed on day 63 after the first vaccine or placebo injection. The length of the CDR3 is 15 residues. V was shortened by 5 bases and J by 3 bases, with 17 bases between the two germline ends. Looked up from germline, CDR1 is LNHDA and CDR2 is SQIVND (reference sequence).

The sequenced sample was peripheral blood, obtained in a trial of Ad26.COV2.S vaccine versus placebo. The source of this sequence is a person between 18 and 60 years old who received the Ad26.COV2.S COVID-19 vaccine or a placebo. The chain combines TRBV19 with TRBJ2-7, with D possibly TRBD2 on 6 matching bases. Here the CDR3 DNA reads TGTGCCAGTAGTCCCCTAGCGACCGGGAGCTACGAGCAGTACTTC. As protein: CASSPLATGSYEQYF.